This T cell receptor (beta chain) comes out of a study of OX40 agonist ivuxolimab in advanced cancers. Germline V gives CDR1 LGHNA, CDR2 YNFKEQ. The CDR3 contains 16 residues. V lost 1 base, J lost 1 base, and 11 bases lay in between. The protocol was immunoSEQ multiplex PCR, while the TCRdb copy is restricted to in-frame clones and leaves out a portion. The sample yields fewer than 75,000 clones, 88% seen once. The rearrangement links TRBV4-2 to TRBJ1-3; D perhaps matches TRBD1 (5 bases). The starting material was CD4+ or CD8+ T cells sorted from blood, obtained in a trial of the OX40 agonist ivuxolimab. The TCR comes from an adult with an advanced solid tumor such as melanoma, head and neck, liver or kidney cancer. The CDR3 bases are TGTGCCAGCAGCCAAGCTGGACAAGCTTCTGGAAACACCATATATTTT. It specifies CASSQAGQASGNTIYF.